Below, 10 T cell receptor beta chains from the same sample are listed, as sequenced in a study of T-cell memory formation after mild COVID-19. MiXCR, applied by TCRdb to the 5' RACE reads, yields one record per CDR3 protein. In the table there are approximately 580,000 distinct CDR3 sequences, roughly 20% of which are singletons. The specimen was PBMCs or a T cell subset sorted from them (not recorded which). All receptors come from an adult woman who had mild COVID-19 (a few samples of this study predate the infection). Cell type and time point are not known.

The V gene is TRBV13, the J gene TRBJ1-1, with unresolved D. V dropped 7 bases and J dropped 1 base, with 10 bases sitting between them. The CDR3 length is 13 residues. The germline V gene encodes CDR1 PRHDT and CDR2 FYEKMQ (reference sequence). The CDR3 coding sequence is TGTGCCAGCATCGGACGGGGGAACACTGAAGCTTTCTTT. This codes for CASIGRGNTEAFF.

The chain recombines TRBV27 with TRBJ2-5; maybe TRBD1 (6 bases). Germline V gives CDR1 MNHEY, CDR2 SMNVEV (reference sequence). The CDR3 loop spans 15 amino acids. The germline V and J ends were trimmed by 5 bases and 5 bases, with 18 bases remaining between them. The CDR3 DNA reads TGTGCCAGCAGTCCCATGACAGGAGTCGGTGAGACCCAGTACTTC. This encodes CASSPMTGVGETQYF.

The gene calls are TRBV4-1 and TRBJ2-7; D could derive from TRBD1 or TRBD2 (5 bases each). CDR1 and CDR2 (germline): MGHRA, YSYEKL. The CDR3 is 15 residues long. Trimming took 4 bases from V and 6 from J, leaving 19 bases between them. The chain's CDR3 is CASSLGVGVASEQYF. The CDR3 DNA is TGCGCCAGCAGCCTTGGGGTGGGGGTCGCGTCCGAGCAGTACTTC.

This clonotype was counted between two and nine times. The V call is TRBV5-1, the J call TRBJ1-1, with D perhaps TRBD1 (5 bases). Germline loops: CDR1 SGHRS, CDR2 YFSETQ. Trimming took off 0 bases at V and 3 bases at J, with 9 bases between the two ends. The CDR3 is made up of 14 amino acids. As DNA, the CDR3 is TGCGCCAGCAGCTTGGAACGGGGGTACACTGAAGCTTTCTTT. It codes for CASSLERGYTEAFF.

This clonotype has a handful of counts. The chain joins TRBV29-1 to TRBJ1-1; maybe TRBD1 (6 bases). Trimming cost V 3 bases and J 4 bases, with 15 bases left between them. This CDR3 is built from 14 residues. Germline-derived CDR1 and CDR2 are SQVTM and ANQGSEA. The CDR3 here is CSVDGGGQGTEAFF. The CDR3 DNA reads as TGCAGCGTTGACGGCGGGGGGCAGGGCACTGAAGCTTTCTTT.

The chain uses TRBV18 and TRBJ2-2; no clear D gene. The CDR3 is 15 residues long. V lost 3 bases to trimming and J lost 6 bases, with 14 bases between them. The germline CDR1 and CDR2 sequences are KGHSH and LQKENI. CDR3 in amino acids: CASSPLDHIPGELFF. The CDR3 DNA sequence: TGTGCCAGCTCACCCCTCGACCATATCCCCGGGGAGCTGTTTTTT.

This chain joins TRBV6-2 or TRBV6-3 and TRBJ2-7; 12 bases match TRBD2. V lost 3 bases, J lost 5 bases, and 8 bases stayed unmatched. The CDR3 length is 16 residues. Germline-derived CDR1 and CDR2 are MNHEY and SVGEGT. The CDR3, as DNA: TGTGCCAGCAGTTATCTAGCGGGAGGGTCTGGCGACGAGCAGTACTTC. Residues: CASSYLAGGSGDEQYF.

This clonotype was observed a few times. CDR3 amino acids: CASSLVPQGSSYEQYF. The CDR3 DNA is TGTGCCAGCAGCTTAGTCCCGCAGGGAAGCTCCTACGAGCAGTACTTC. The V call is TRBV7-2, the J call TRBJ2-7; D may be TRBD1 (5 bases). The ends were cut back, 1 base at V and 0 bases at J, with 13 bases in the middle. The germline V gene encodes CDR1 SGHTA and CDR2 FQGNSA. The CDR3 runs 16 residues.

This chain links TRBV10-3 with TRBJ1-5, with D maybe TRBD1 (5 bases). V dropped 3 bases and J dropped 8 bases, with 8 bases sitting between them. The CDR3 length is 12 residues. Germline V gene data show CDR1 as ENHRY and CDR2 as SYGVKD. In nucleotides, the CDR3 is TGTGCCATCAGTGACAGGGAGAAGCCCCAGCATTTT. Protein sequence: CAISDREKPQHF.

This chain links TRBV5-1 with TRBJ2-2, with a tentative D call TRBD2 (5 bases). Germline V gene sequence: CDR1 SGHRS, CDR2 YFSETQ. V was shortened by 3 bases and J by 5 bases, with 14 bases between the two germline ends. The CDR3 runs 15 residues. This chain's CDR3 is CASSSSQDPTGELFF. CDR3 in DNA: TGCGCCAGCAGCTCTAGCCAAGACCCGACCGGGGAGCTGTTTTTT.